This TCR beta chain was captured by sequencing in a study of technical replicates of blood from a few donors. The CDR3 runs 15 residues. CDR1 is SGHTA and CDR2 is FQGNSA in the germline V gene. Trimming at V came to 0 bases and at J to 1 base, leaving 1 base not matched to a gene. TCRdb keeps only in-frame clones here, not all; method: immunoSEQ multiplex PCR. The table shows around 50,000 clones, with around 96% occurring only once. This sequence joins TRBV7-2 and TRBJ2-3; 7 positions agree with TRBD1. The clonotype was recovered from a human donor in good health. Sequencing was done on a sample of T cells isolated from PBMCs. CDR3 nucleotide sequence: TGTGCCAGCAGCTTAGCTCAGGGGGGCACAGATACGCAGTATTTT. Translated, it gives CASSLAQGGTDTQYF.